The present entry profiles one T cell receptor (beta chain) with its context. TCR beta CDR3 regions were amplified from RNA. The study used the HTBI primer set for a first-round RT-PCR of the TCR CDR3. TCRdb fed the multiplex PCR reads into MiXCR, producing one record per CDR3 protein. The profile shows about 560,000 distinct CDR3 sequences, approximately 15% of them singletons. The V gene end was trimmed by 5 bases and the J gene end by 5 bases; junction bases not matched to a gene: 6. This CDR3 has 14 residues. This sample stems from a study of T cells in Graves' hyperthyroidism and ophthalmopathy. The hyperthyroidism was newly diagnosed and had lasted under 2 months; the patients were aged 18 to 65. Together with thyroid ultrasound, orbital computed tomography, serum thyroxine and TRAb, clinical symptoms were used for diagnoses.

The chain recombines TRBV12-3 or TRBV12-4 with TRBJ1-2; 9 bases match TRBD1. The sequenced sample was blood. This TCR was sampled from a woman aged 18-29 years with Graves' hyperthyroidism. The CDR3 nucleotides read TGTGCCAGCAGTGCGACAGGGGGGGGATATGGCTACACCTTC. This sequence encodes CASSATGGGYGYTF.